This TCR beta chain is from a study of cytomegalovirus exposure and HLA in healthy donors. Study-wide results and limits: In a later analysis, TCR beta V- and J-gene trimming showed a link to a missense DCLRE1C variant.

Trimming took 1 base from V and 2 from J; bases not matched to a gene: 5. The CDR3 extends over 16 amino acids. Per the germline V gene, CDR1 is SGHTA and CDR2 is FQGNSA. With regard to this clone: The antigen is unknown.

Use of 60 Vbeta and 13 Jbeta primers characterized the PCR. Some clones are missing from TCRdb's copy, which holds only in-frame ones; the method was immunoSEQ multiplex PCR. The data contain roughly 170,000 clones, roughly 85% of them singletons. Sequencing used PBMCs. The genes are TRBV7-2 and TRBJ2-5; 9 nucleotides line up with TRBD2. The sequence was obtained from a man aged 30 to 39 in good health and CMV-seronegative. CDR3 in DNA: TGTGCCAGCAGCTTAGGTAGCGGGAGCGGACAAGAGACCCAGTACTTC. Translated, it gives CASSLGSGSGQETQYF.